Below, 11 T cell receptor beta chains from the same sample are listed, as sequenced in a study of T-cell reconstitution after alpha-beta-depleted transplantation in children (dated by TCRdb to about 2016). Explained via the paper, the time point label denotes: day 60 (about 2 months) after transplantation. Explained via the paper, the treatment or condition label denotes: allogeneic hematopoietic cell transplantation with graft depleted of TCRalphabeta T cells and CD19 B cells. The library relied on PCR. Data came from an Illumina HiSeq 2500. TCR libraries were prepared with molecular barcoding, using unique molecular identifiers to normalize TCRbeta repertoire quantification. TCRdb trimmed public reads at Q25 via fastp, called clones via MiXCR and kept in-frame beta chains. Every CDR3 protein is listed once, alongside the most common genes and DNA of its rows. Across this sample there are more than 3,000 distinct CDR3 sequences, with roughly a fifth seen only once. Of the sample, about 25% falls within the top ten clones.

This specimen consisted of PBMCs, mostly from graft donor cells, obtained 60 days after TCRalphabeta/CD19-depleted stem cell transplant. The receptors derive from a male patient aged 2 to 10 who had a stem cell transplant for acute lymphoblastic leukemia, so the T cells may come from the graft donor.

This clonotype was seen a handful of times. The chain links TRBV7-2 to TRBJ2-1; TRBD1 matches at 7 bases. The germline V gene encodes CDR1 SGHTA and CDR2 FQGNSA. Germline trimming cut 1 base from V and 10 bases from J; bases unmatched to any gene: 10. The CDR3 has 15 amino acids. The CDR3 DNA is TGTGCCAGCAGCTTAGTGGATCTTGGGACAGTCGAGCAGTTCTTC. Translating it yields CASSLVDLGTVEQFF.

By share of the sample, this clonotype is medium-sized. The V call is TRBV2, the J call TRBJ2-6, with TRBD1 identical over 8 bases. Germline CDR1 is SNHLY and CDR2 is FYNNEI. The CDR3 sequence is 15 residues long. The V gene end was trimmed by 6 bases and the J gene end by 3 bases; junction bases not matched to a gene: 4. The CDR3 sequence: CASRNDRGGANVLTF. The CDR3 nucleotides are TGTGCCAGCAGAAACGACAGGGGTGGGGCCAACGTCCTGACTTTC. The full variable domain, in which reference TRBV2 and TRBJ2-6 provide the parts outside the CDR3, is EPEVTQTPSHQVTQMGQEVILRCVPISNHLYFYWYRQILGQKVEFLVSFYNNEISEKSEIFDDQFSVERPDGSNFTLKIRSTKLEDSAMYFCASRNDRGGANVLTFGAGSRLTVL.

The CDR3 coding sequence is TGTGCCAGCAGCCAAGTCCAGGGGGCGATCAAAAACATTCAGTACTTC. Translation gives CASSQVQGAIKNIQYF. This chain connects TRBV3-1 to TRBJ2-4; 8 positions match TRBD1. Germline V gives CDR1 LGHDT, CDR2 YNNKEL (reference sequence). The CDR3 sequence is 16 residues long. Trimming took 1 base from V and 3 from J; bases not matched to a gene: 5.

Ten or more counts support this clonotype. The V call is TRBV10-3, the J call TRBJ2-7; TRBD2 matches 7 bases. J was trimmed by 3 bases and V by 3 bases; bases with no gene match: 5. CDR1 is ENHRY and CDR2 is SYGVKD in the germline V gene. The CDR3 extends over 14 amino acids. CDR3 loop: CAISEWGGGYEQYF. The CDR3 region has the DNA TGTGCCATCAGTGAATGGGGGGGGGGCTACGAGCAGTACTTC.

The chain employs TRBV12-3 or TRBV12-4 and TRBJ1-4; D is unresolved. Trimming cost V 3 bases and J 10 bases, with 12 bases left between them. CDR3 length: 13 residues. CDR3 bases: TGTGCCAGCAGTTTCAGCGAGGGTGGAAAACTGTTTTTT. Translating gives CASSFSEGGKLFF.

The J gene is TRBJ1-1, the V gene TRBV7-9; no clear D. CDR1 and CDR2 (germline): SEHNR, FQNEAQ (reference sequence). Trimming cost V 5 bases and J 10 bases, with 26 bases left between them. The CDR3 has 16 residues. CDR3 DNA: TGTGCCAGCAGCCGATCGATTTTGCCCGCTCGGTTCGGAGCTTTCTTT. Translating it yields CASSRSILPARFGAFF.

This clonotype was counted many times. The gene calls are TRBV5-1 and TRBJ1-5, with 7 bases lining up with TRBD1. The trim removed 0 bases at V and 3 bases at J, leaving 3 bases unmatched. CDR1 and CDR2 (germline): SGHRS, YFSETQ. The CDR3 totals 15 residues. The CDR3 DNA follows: TGCGCCAGCAGCTTGGACAGGGGCACCAATCAGCCCCAGCATTTT. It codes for CASSLDRGTNQPQHF.

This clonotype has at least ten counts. The CDR3: CASSWTSGSYEQYF. The DNA of the CDR3 is TGTGCCAGCAGTTGGACTAGCGGCTCCTACGAGCAGTACTTC. This chain connects TRBV6-5 to TRBJ2-7; 10 bases agree with TRBD2. Losses at the gene ends were 4 bases for V and 0 bases for J; bases not matched to a gene: 0. Germline V gene sequence: CDR1 MNHEY, CDR2 SVGAGI. This CDR3 spans 14 amino acids.

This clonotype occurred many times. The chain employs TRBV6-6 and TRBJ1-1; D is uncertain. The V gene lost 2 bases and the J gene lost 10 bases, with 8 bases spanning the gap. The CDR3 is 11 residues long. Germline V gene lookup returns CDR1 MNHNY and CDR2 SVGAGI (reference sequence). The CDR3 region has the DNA TGTGCCAGCAGTTACACCCCCCGAGCTTTCTTT. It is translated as CASSYTPRAFF.

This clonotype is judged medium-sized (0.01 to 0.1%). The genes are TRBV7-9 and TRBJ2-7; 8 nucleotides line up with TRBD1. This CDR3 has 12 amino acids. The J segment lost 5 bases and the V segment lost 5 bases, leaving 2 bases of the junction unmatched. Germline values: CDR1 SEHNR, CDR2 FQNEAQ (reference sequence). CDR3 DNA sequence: TGTGCCAGCAGCCTGGACAGGGACGAGCAGTACTTC. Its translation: CASSLDRDEQYF.

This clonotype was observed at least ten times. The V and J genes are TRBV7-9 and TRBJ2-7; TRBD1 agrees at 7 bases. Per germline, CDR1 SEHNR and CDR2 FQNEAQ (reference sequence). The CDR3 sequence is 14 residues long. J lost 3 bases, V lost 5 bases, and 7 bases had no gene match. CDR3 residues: CASSHRGFGYEQYF. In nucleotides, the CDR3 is TGTGCCAGCAGCCACAGGGGATTTGGCTACGAGCAGTACTTC.